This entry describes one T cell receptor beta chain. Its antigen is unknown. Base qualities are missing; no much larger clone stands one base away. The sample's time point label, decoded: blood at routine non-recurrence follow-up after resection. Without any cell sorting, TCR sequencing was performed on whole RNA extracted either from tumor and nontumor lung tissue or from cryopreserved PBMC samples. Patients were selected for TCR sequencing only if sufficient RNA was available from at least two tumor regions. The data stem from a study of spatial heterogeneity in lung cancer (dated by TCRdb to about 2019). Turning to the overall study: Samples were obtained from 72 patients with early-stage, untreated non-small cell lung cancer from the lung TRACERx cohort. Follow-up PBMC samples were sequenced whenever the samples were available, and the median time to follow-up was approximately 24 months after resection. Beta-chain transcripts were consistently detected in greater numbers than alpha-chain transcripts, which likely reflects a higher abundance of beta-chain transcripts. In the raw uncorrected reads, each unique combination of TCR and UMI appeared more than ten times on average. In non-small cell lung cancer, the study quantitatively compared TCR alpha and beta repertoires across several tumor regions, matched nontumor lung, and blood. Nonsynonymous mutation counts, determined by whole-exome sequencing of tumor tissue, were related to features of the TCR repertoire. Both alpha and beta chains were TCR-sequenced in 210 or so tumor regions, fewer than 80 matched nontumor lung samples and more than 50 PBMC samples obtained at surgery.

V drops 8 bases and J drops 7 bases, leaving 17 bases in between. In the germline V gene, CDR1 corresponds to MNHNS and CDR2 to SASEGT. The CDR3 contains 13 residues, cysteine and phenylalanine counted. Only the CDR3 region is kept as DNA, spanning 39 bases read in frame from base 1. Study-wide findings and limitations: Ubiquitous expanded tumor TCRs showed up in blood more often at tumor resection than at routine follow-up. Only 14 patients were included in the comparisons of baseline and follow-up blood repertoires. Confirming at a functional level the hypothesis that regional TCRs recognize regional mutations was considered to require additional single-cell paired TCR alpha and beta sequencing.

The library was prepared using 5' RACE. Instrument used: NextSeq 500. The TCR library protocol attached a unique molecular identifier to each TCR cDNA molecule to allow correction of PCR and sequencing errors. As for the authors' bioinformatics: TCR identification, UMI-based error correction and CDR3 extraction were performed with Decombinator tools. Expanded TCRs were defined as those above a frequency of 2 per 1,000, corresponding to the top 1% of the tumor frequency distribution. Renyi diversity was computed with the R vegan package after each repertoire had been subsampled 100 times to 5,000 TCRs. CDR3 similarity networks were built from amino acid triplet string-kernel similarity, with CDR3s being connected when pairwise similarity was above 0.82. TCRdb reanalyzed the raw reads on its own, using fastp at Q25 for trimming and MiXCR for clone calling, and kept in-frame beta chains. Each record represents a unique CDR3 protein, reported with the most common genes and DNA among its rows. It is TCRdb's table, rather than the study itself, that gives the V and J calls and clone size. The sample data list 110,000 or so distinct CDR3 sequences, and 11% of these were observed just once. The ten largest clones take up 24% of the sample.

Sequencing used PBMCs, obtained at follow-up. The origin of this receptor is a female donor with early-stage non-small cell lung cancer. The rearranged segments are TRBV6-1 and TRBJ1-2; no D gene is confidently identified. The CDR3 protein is CASAVDSPAGYTF. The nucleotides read TGTGCCAGCGCCGTGGACTCCCCGGCTGGCTACACCTTC.